This T cell receptor (beta chain) appears in the sequencing data of a study of identical twins. About this clonotype itself: The antigen remains undetermined.

Points from the study as a whole: Abundant beta clonotypes from cord blood had fewer insertions, unlike memory repertoires, which showed none. Among monozygotic twins, out-of-frame TCR alpha sharing exceeded what models predicted. Invariant cells of the MAIT and iNKT types might have partly distorted the zero-insertion analyses.

CDR1 is ENHRY, CDR2 SYGVKD, per germline. J was trimmed by 3 bases and V by 6 bases; bases with no gene match: 8. The CDR3 contains 14 residues. One entry per CDR3 protein, called by TCRdb with MiXCR from the 5' RACE reads. The sample includes about 530,000 distinct CDR3 sequences, 13% to 15% of them seen just once. The data were also submitted as part of a second study, on yellow fever vaccine responses in identical twins.

The chain couples TRBV10-3 to TRBJ2-7, with 7 positions matching TRBD1. This sequence was found in a woman under 30 in good health. Sequenced: CD4+ T cells sorted from blood. CDR3 amino acids: CAIRSPGQNYEQYF. The DNA of the CDR3 is TGTGCCATCAGATCCCCGGGACAGAACTACGAGCAGTACTTC.